This T cell receptor beta chain came from a study of blood T cells in healthy people across ages. Alongside a J-beta primer mix, a sample-barcoded 5' primer served in a second PCR lasting about 6 to 11 cycles. One entry per CDR3 protein results from TCRdb running MiXCR on the 5' RACE reads. The repertoire holds 600,000 to 900,000 distinct CDR3 sequences, 20% to 30% seen once, with about 3% in the top ten. The CDR3 runs 13 residues. Trimming cost V 5 bases and J 3 bases; bases outside gene matches: 6. Germline loops: CDR1 DFQATT, CDR2 SNEGSKA (reference sequence). These sequences were also reported in another study, on T cells of mothers and their children.

This chain links TRBV20-1 with TRBJ1-2; 7 nucleotides match TRBD1. The source is a boy aged 5-17 years in good health. Material for sequencing was blood. CDR3 sequence: CSAQYRGDYGYTF. For the CDR3, the DNA is TGCAGTGCTCAATACAGGGGAGACTATGGCTACACCTTC.